This T cell receptor (beta chain) was recovered during a study of identical twins. TCRdb recomputed calls from the 5' RACE reads with MiXCR, one row per CDR3 protein. The data contain 520,000 or so distinct CDR3 sequences, around 20% of them singletons. Study-wide results and caveats: Insertions were reduced in abundant cord blood beta clonotypes but not in memory repertoires.

Remarks on this clonotype: Its antigen remains unidentified.

V was trimmed by 4 bases and J by 8 bases, leaving 18 bases between them. CDR1 is SGHRS, CDR2 YFSETQ, per germline. This CDR3 is built from 14 residues. A further study also used this sample, focusing on T cells expressing NK-cell markers. As that study records: Eight donors were sequenced, seven testing HCMV-seropositive and one testing seronegative. Dominant NKG2C+ clonotypes were found to form roughly 1.0-7.5% of CD8+ T cells in about six donors.

The chain is built from TRBV5-1 and TRBJ1-2; D unresolved. The sample consisted of CD4+ T cells sorted from blood. The receptor was isolated from a woman in her late teens or twenties in good health. For the CDR3, the DNA is TGCGCCAGCAGCCCGACGAGCACCCGAGAAGGCTACACCTTC. Encoded protein: CASSPTSTREGYTF.